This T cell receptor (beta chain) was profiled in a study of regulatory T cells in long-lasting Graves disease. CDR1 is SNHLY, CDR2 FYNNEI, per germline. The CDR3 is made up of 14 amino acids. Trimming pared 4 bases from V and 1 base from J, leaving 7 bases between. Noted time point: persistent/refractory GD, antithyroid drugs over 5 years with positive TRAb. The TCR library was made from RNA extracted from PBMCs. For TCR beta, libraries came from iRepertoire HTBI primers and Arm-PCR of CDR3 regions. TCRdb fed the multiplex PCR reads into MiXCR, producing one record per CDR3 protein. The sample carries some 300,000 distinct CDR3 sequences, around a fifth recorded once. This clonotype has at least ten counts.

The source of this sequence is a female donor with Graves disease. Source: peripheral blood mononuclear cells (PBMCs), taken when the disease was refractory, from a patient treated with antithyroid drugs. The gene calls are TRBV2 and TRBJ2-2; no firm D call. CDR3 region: CASSGQVNTGELFF. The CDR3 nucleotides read TGTGCCAGCAGTGGGCAGGTGAACACCGGGGAGCTGTTTTTT.